Below are 21 T cell receptor beta chains sequenced from a single sample in a study of T cell responses to AZD1222 COVID-19 vaccine. TCRdb's copy holds only in-frame clones and misses some; the assay was immunoSEQ multiplex PCR. Of approximately 260,000 clones detected, approximately 93% appear once; the ten largest clones hold less than 0.65%. Sequenced material: peripheral blood, taken on day 0 of AZD1222 vaccination. The receptors stem from an adult in good health.

The genes are TRBV2 and TRBJ2-1; possibly TRBD2 for D (5 bases). Between the trimmed V and J ends, which lost 8 bases and 4 bases, there was a span of 18 bases. The CDR3 is 15 amino acids. Germline CDR1 is SNHLY and CDR2 is FYNNEI. The CDR3 region has the DNA TGTGCCAGCCCTAGCCAGCTAGACTCTTACAATGAGCAGTTCTTC. Translating it yields CASPSQLDSYNEQFF. The whole variable domain, remainder taken from reference TRBV2 and TRBJ2-1, is EPEVTQTPSHQVTQMGQEVILRCVPISNHLYFYWYRQILGQKVEFLVSFYNNEISEKSEIFDDQFSVERPDGSNFTLKIRSTKLEDSAMYFCASPSQLDSYNEQFFGPGTRLTVL.

The chain carries TRBV10-1 and TRBJ1-6, with 7 bases aligning to TRBD1. V was pared by 4 bases and J by 6 bases, with 3 bases of the junction left unmatched. There are 14 residues in the CDR3. From germline, CDR1 is WNHNN and CDR2 SYGVQD (reference sequence). CDR3 bases: TGCGCCAGCAGTGCCCAGGGGGGTAATTCACCCCTCCACTTT. Protein: CASSAQGGNSPLHF.

The rearrangement uses TRBV4-2 and TRBJ2-3; no reliable D call. V lost 1 base and J 1 base, leaving 9 bases between the germline ends. The V gene's germline CDR1 is LGHNA and CDR2 YNFKEQ. This CDR3 spans 15 amino acids. The CDR3 DNA sequence: TGTGCCAGCAGCCAAGTCGCGTGGGGCACAGATACGCAGTATTTT. Its translation is CASSQVAWGTDTQYF.

This chain uses TRBV9 with TRBJ2-1; 10 bases match TRBD1. Unmatched junction bases numbered 3, after V lost 3 bases and J lost 3 bases. This CDR3 comprises 15 residues. The germline gives CDR1 SGDLS, CDR2 YYNGEE. CDR3 amino acids: CASSETGGVYNEQFF. DNA of the CDR3: TGTGCCAGCAGCGAGACAGGGGGCGTCTACAATGAGCAGTTCTTC.

The chain uses TRBV5-1 and TRBJ1-1; 7 positions match TRBD1. The J segment lost 2 bases and the V segment lost 7 bases, leaving 8 bases of the junction unmatched. This CDR3 spans 14 amino acids. From germline, CDR1 is SGHRS and CDR2 YFSETQ. DNA for the CDR3: TGCGCCAGCCAATACAGGGGAGAAAACACTGAAGCTTTCTTT. It encodes CASQYRGENTEAFF. The variable domain in full, completed from reference TRBV5-1 and TRBJ1-1, reads KAGVTQTPRYLIKTRGQQVTLSCSPISGHRSVSWYQQTPGQGLQFLFEYFSETQRNKGNFPGRFSGRQFSNSRSEMNVSTLELGDSALYLCASQYRGENTEAFFGQGTRLTVV.

This sequence joins TRBV19 and TRBJ2-7; 10 bases match TRBD1. The V and J ends lost 6 bases and 2 bases, in that order; junction bases with no gene match: 4. CDR1 is LNHDA and CDR2 is SQIVND in the germline V gene (reference sequence). This CDR3 is built from 14 residues. In DNA form, the CDR3 reads TGTGCCAGTAGGGGGACAGGGGCCCCCTACGAGCAGTACTTC. Its protein is CASRGTGAPYEQYF. The variable domain in full, completed from reference TRBV19 and TRBJ2-7, reads DGGITQSPKYLFRKEGQNVTLSCEQNLNHDAMYWYRQDPGQGLRLIYYSQIVNDFQKGDIAEGYSVSREKKESFPLTVTSAQKNPTAFYLCASRGTGAPYEQYFGPGTRLTVT.

CDR3 in amino acids: CASSQDPGFGNTIYF. The CDR3 coding sequence is TGCGCCAGCAGCCAAGATCCCGGGTTTGGAAACACCATATATTTT. The chain has TRBV4-1 and TRBJ1-3; no clear D gene. Trimming removed 0 bases from V and 3 bases from J, with 9 bases in between. Germline V gene lookup returns CDR1 MGHRA and CDR2 YSYEKL. CDR3 size: 15 residues.

This chain's CDR3 is CASSSEGEGSGNTIYF. In nucleotides, the CDR3 is TGTGCCAGCAGCTCCGAGGGGGAAGGCTCTGGAAACACCATATATTTT. The chain is built from TRBV7-9 and TRBJ1-3, with TRBD1 as a possible D gene (6 bases). V lost 4 bases and J lost 0, with 13 bases in between. Germline CDR1 SEHNR, CDR2 FQNEAQ (reference sequence). The CDR3 consists of 16 residues.

Points on this clone: Other DNA sequences in the sample encode the same CDR3. The V call is TRBV2, the J call TRBJ2-7; 11 nucleotides line up with TRBD1. This CDR3 comprises 12 residues. Germline V CDR1 and CDR2: SNHLY, FYNNEI. The V gene end was trimmed by 8 bases and the J gene end by 4 bases; junction bases not matched to a gene: 1. The CDR3 loop is CASRDRGYEQYF. The CDR3 DNA sequence: TGTGCCAGCCGGGACAGGGGGTACGAGCAGTACTTC. The whole variable domain, remainder taken from reference TRBV2 and TRBJ2-7, is EPEVTQTPSHQVTQMGQEVILRCVPISNHLYFYWYRQILGQKVEFLVSFYNNEISEKSEIFDDQFSVERPDGSNFTLKIRSTKLEDSAMYFCASRDRGYEQYFGPGTRLTVT.

This chain joins TRBV27 and TRBJ1-2, with TRBD1 as a possible D gene (5 bases). The CDR3 has 13 residues. Per germline, CDR1 MNHEY and CDR2 SMNVEV (reference sequence). The V end lost 4 bases, the J end lost 4 bases, and 10 bases lay between the germline ends. CDR3 residues: CASSWWGGYGYTF. The CDR3 region has the DNA TGTGCCAGCAGTTGGTGGGGGGGCTATGGCTACACCTTC.

The chain couples TRBV15 to TRBJ2-1; 8 bases map to TRBD1. CDR3 length equals 16 residues. Germline values: CDR1 LNHNV, CDR2 YYDKDF (reference sequence). V shed 3 bases and J 2 bases; nucleotides not matched to a gene: 6. Written as DNA, the CDR3 is TGTGCCACCAGCAGGACCGCGACAGGGGCCTACAATGAGCAGTTCTTC. Protein sequence: CATSRTATGAYNEQFF.

The CDR3 reads CASSGDLNQPQHF. Written as DNA, the CDR3 is TGTGCCAGCTCCGGGGACCTCAATCAGCCCCAGCATTTT. The V call is TRBV7-8, the J call TRBJ1-5, with D possibly matching TRBD1 (5 bases). V gave up 8 bases and J gave up 3 bases, with 11 bases separating them. CDR1 and CDR2 from the germline V gene are SGHVS and FQNEAQ. The CDR3 length is 13 residues.

This clone was recorded once. The V call is TRBV5-1, the J call TRBJ2-1; a possible D gene is TRBD1 (6 bases). V was clipped by 0 bases and J by 9 bases, with 13 bases between them. CDR1 is SGHRS, CDR2 YFSETQ, per germline. This CDR3 region has 14 residues. In DNA, the CDR3 is TGCGCCAGCAGCTTGGATACAGGGTCGGCTGAGCAGTTCTTC. It encodes CASSLDTGSAEQFF.

The genes are TRBV6-2 or TRBV6-3 and TRBJ1-2; 8 bases align to TRBD1. After removal of 4 bases from V and 7 bases from J, the junction contained 8 bases not matched to a gene. This CDR3 spans 14 amino acids. The germline gives CDR1 MNHEY, CDR2 SVGEGT. CDR3 coding DNA: TGTGCCAGCAGTTTGACAGGGGCGCGGAGTGGCTACACCTTC. Amino acid sequence: CASSLTGARSGYTF.

The rearrangement links TRBV2 to TRBJ2-2; 9 bases match TRBD2. Germline values: CDR1 SNHLY, CDR2 FYNNEI. This CDR3 region has 14 residues. V lost 5 bases and J lost 6; bases outside the gene matches: 4. In DNA, the CDR3 is TGTGCCAGCAGTTTGCGGGGGGGCCCCGGGGAGCTGTTTTTT. Its translation: CASSLRGGPGELFF.

The chain combines TRBV18 with TRBJ2-2; D not certain. The CDR3 is 13 residues long. The V end was cut by 7 bases, the J end by 9 bases, with 15 bases between. Germline CDR1 and CDR2: KGHSH and LQKENI. DNA for the CDR3: TGTGCCAGCTTTACCGGGTCCTCGAGGGAGCTGTTTTTT. Encoded protein: CASFTGSSRELFF.

The sample holds a few counts of this clone. The CDR3 is CAISAIKDRGSYEQYF. The CDR3, as DNA: TGTGCCATCAGTGCCATAAAGGACAGGGGGTCCTACGAGCAGTACTTC. The chain links TRBV10-3 to TRBJ2-7; 10 nucleotides align to TRBD1. The V and J ends lost 4 bases and 1 base, in that order; junction bases with no gene match: 7. The length of the CDR3 is 16 residues. Germline CDR1 ENHRY, CDR2 SYGVKD.

This clone was seen only a few times. The V call is TRBV20-1, the J call TRBJ2-7, with a possible D match to TRBD2 (6 bases). Germline loops: CDR1 DFQATT, CDR2 SNEGSKA (reference sequence). This CDR3 is 11 amino acids long. The CDR3 sequence is CSPGGSYEQYF. DNA of the CDR3: TGCAGCCCCGGGGGCTCCTACGAGCAGTACTTC.

This clone was found once. This chain links TRBV24-1 with TRBJ2-5; D is perhaps TRBD2 (6 bases). V was pared by 3 bases and J by 5 bases, with 12 bases between. This CDR3 spans 14 amino acids. Germline lookup yields CDR1 KGHDR and CDR2 SFDVKD. The CDR3 loop reads CATSDGGKRETQYF. The CDR3 DNA sequence: TGTGCCACCAGTGATGGGGGGAAGAGGGAGACCCAGTACTTC.

Written as DNA, the CDR3 is TGTGCCAGCAGCCCCCAGGAATTGGGGACTAGCGGGGCCCTTGAGCAGTTCTTC. Its translation is CASSPQELGTSGALEQFF. The V and J genes are TRBV7-9 and TRBJ2-1; TRBD2 matches at 13 bases. Germline V lookup: CDR1 SEHNR, CDR2 FQNEAQ (reference sequence). This CDR3 contains 18 residues. The V and J ends lost 5 bases and 9 bases, in that order; junction bases with no gene match: 16. The variable domain in full, completed from reference TRBV7-9 and TRBJ2-1, reads DTGVSQNPRHKITKRGQNVTFRCDPISEHNRLYWYRQTLGQGPEFLTYFQNEAQLEKSRLLSDRFSAERPKGSFSTLEIQRTEQGDSAMYLCASSPQELGTSGALEQFFGPGTRLTVL.

This clone has a single count. This chain connects TRBV4-1 to TRBJ2-5, with a weak D call TRBD1 (5 bases). This CDR3 is built from 15 residues. Germline V gene data show CDR1 as MGHRA and CDR2 as YSYEKL. Trimming stripped 0 bases from V and 5 bases from J, with 13 bases between. DNA of the CDR3: TGCGCCAGCAGCCAAGACAGGGTACATATGGAGACCCAGTACTTC. Translated, it gives CASSQDRVHMETQYF.